The rows below give T cell receptor beta chains drawn from one sample of a study of shared T cell receptors in the human thymus. Measured with immunoSEQ multiplex PCR; TCRdb has only the in-frame clones, and not every one. The sample includes approximately 760,000 clones, approximately 85% of them seen just once. These records were also assigned to another study, of human thymus T cells.

The sequencing input was thymocytes. All receptors come from a girl under three years old with a congenital heart defect. CDR3s include the opening cysteine and the closing phenylalanine or tryptophan. The order of the fields is V gene, J gene, clone size, D gene, CDR3 DNA, CDR3 protein. D genes are given only for firm matches. Some rows mark clone size as missing; the rest say once, few, many or name a class of expanded clone.

TRBV25-1	TRBJ2-7	.	TRBD1	TGTGCCAGCAGTGAACCGGGACAGACGTCCTACGAGCAGTACTTC	CASSEPGQTSYEQYF
TRBV28	TRBJ2-5	once	.	TGTGCCAGCAGTTCGCCCCGGACAGTCCACCAAGAGACCCAGTACTTC	CASSSPRTVHQETQYF
TRBV11-2	TRBJ2-7	.	TRBD1	TGTGCCAGCAGCCCTCCGGGACAGCTAGTCGACGAGCAGTACTTC	CASSPPGQLVDEQYF
TRBV28	TRBJ1-1	.	TRBD1	TGTGCCAGCGCGAACGACAGGGGTTACGTATCTGAAGCTTTCTTT	CASANDRGYVSEAFF
TRBV19	TRBJ1-6	.	.	TGTGCCATTTCACCTGGGCTCGGGGGTTCACCCCTCCACTTT	CAISPGLGGSPLHF
TRBV5-1	TRBJ2-3	.	TRBD2	TGCGCCAGCAGCCTCGGACTAGCGGGGGCCTTCACAGATACGCAGTATTTT	CASSLGLAGAFTDTQYF
TRBV28	TRBJ1-6	.	.	TGTGCCAGCAGTTTTTGGGGTTTATCAGGGTCACCCCTCCACTTT	CASSFWGLSGSPLHF
TRBV5-6	TRBJ2-3	.	.	TGTGCCAGCAGCTTGGGGCTAGGTGGAGATACGCAGTATTTT	CASSLGLGGDTQYF
TRBV4-3	TRBJ2-1	.	.	TGCGCCAGCAGCCAAGGAGTCGGGGGGCTAGGGGAGCAGTTCTTC	CASSQGVGGLGEQFF
TRBV6-6	TRBJ2-1	.	.	TGTGCCAGCAGTTACGGCGGGGGCGCACCCAATGAGCAGTTCTTC	CASSYGGGAPNEQFF
TRBV6-1	TRBJ1-3	few	.	TGTGCCAGCAGCAGGCAAAACTCTGGAAACACCATATATTTT	CASSRQNSGNTIYF
TRBV28	TRBJ1-1	.	.	TGTGCCAGCAGCTCCCGGCAGGGAAGGTGGATCACTGAAGCTTTCTTT	CASSSRQGRWITEAFF
TRBV28	TRBJ2-5	.	TRBD1	TGTGCCAGCAGTTTAATTTTTTTGGGACAGAATCAAGAGACCCAGTACTTC	CASSLIFLGQNQETQYF
TRBV12-5	TRBJ1-6	.	TRBD1	TGTGCTAGTGGTTTTCCGGTGGACAGGGCTGTCATCCCCCTCCACTTT	CASGFPVDRAVIPLHF
TRBV4-3	TRBJ2-3	.	.	TGCGCCAGCAGCTCCCCCAGGCCCACCACAGATACGCAGTATTTT	CASSSPRPTTDTQYF
TRBV6-5	TRBJ1-1	.	.	TGTGCCAGCAGCCTCAGTAACACTGAAGCTTTCTTT	CASSLSNTEAFF
TRBV15	TRBJ2-3	once	.	TGTGCCACCAGCAGAGTAGCCGTCACCACAGATACGCAGTATTTT	CATSRVAVTTDTQYF
TRBV5-1	TRBJ2-2	.	.	TGCGCCAGCAGGTCCCTGGAGTGGGACACCGGGGAGCTGTTTTTT	CASRSLEWDTGELFF
TRBV2	TRBJ2-1	.	.	TGTGCCAGCAGTTCTACCAAGGACAATAATGAGCAGTTCTTC	CASSSTKDNNEQFF
TRBV19	TRBJ2-1	.	TRBD1	TGTGCCAGTAGTAGGGACAGGGGCTACAATGAGCAGTTCTTC	CASSRDRGYNEQFF
TRBV6-1	TRBJ2-7	.	TRBD1	TGTGCCAGCACCCACGTCCCGGGACAGGGGTACGAGCAGTACTTC	CASTHVPGQGYEQYF
TRBV5-1	TRBJ2-1	.	TRBD2	TGCGCCAGCACCATCAGCGGGGGGACATGCTCCTACAATGAGCAGTTCTTC	CASTISGGTCSYNEQFF
TRBV19	TRBJ1-5	.	TRBD1	TGTGCCAGTAGACAGGGGCTTGGTAATCAGCCCCAGCATTTT	CASRQGLGNQPQHF
TRBV5-1	TRBJ2-1	.	TRBD2	TGCGCCAGCAGCTTGGGACTAGCGGGGCTCGCTTACAATGAGCAGTTCTTC	CASSLGLAGLAYNEQFF
TRBV5-5	TRBJ2-7	once	TRBD1	TGTGCCAGCAGCTCCCCTCTCAAAGACAGGGGAAAGGACTACGAGCAGTACTTC	CASSSPLKDRGKDYEQYF
TRBV27	TRBJ2-1	.	.	TGTGCCAGCAGTTCCGGACAGAAAAATGAGCAGTTCTTC	CASSSGQKNEQFF
TRBV4-2	TRBJ2-5	.	TRBD2	TGTGCCAGCAGCCAAGGCGGGGGGATTGGCGAGACCCAGTACTTC	CASSQGGGIGETQYF
TRBV7-9	TRBJ2-2	.	.	TGTGCCAGCAACGTAGTATGGCAGGTGAACACCGGGGAGCTGTTTTTT	CASNVVWQVNTGELFF
TRBV27	TRBJ1-2	.	TRBD1	TGTGCCAGCAGTACCCGGGACAGGGCAAATGGCTACACCTTC	CASSTRDRANGYTF
TRBV2	TRBJ1-4	.	TRBD1	TGTGCCAGCAGTCAACGACGACAGGGCTCAAATGAAAAACTGTTTTTT	CASSQRRQGSNEKLFF
TRBV2	TRBJ1-2	.	TRBD1	TGTGCCAGCAGTTTTCCCCCGGGACAGCTCTATGGCTACACCTTC	CASSFPPGQLYGYTF
TRBV27	TRBJ2-1	.	.	TGTGCCAGCATGCCACAGGTTCAATACAATGAGCAGTTCTTC	CASMPQVQYNEQFF